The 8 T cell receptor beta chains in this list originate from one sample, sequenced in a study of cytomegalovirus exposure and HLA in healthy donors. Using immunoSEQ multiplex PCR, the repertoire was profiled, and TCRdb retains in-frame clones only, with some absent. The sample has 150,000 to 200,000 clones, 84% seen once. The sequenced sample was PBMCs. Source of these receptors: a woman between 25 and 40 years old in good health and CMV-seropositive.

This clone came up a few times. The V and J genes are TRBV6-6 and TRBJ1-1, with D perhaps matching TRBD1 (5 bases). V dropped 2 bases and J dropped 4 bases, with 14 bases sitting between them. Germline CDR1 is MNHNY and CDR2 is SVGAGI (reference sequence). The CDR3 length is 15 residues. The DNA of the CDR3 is TGTGCCAGCAGTTACGGGGGGAGCGGTCGCACTGAAGCTTTCTTT. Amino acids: CASSYGGSGRTEAFF.

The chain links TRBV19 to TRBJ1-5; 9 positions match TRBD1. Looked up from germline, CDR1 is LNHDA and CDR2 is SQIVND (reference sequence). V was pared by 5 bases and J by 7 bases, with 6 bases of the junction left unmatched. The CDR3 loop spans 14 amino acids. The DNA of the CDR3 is TGTGCCAGTAGTGTAACAGGGGGCGGCCAGCCCCAGCATTTT. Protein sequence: CASSVTGGGQPQHF.

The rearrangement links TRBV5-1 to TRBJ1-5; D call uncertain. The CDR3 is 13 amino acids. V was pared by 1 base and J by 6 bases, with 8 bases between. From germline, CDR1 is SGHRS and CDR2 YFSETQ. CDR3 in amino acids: CASSLFPGQPQHF. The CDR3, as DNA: TGCGCCAGCAGCTTGTTCCCGGGTCAGCCCCAGCATTTT. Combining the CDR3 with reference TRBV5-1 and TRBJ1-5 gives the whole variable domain KAGVTQTPRYLIKTRGQQVTLSCSPISGHRSVSWYQQTPGQGLQFLFEYFSETQRNKGNFPGRFSGRQFSNSRSEMNVSTLELGDSALYLCASSLFPGQPQHFGDGTRLSIL.

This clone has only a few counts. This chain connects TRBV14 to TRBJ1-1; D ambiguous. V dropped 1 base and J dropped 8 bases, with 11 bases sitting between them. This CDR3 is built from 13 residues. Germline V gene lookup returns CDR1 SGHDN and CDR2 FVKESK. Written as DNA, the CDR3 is TGTGCCAGCAGCCAAGCGAGAGGGATGGAAGCTTTCTTT. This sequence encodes CASSQARGMEAFF.

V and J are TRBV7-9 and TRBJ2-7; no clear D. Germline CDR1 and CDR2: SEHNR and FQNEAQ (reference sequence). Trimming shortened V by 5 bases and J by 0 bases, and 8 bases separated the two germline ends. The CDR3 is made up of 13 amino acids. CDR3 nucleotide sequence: TGTGCCAGCAGCCCACTCGGCTCCTACGAGCAGTACTTC. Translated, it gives CASSPLGSYEQYF.

The CDR3 nucleotides read TGTGCTAGTAGCCGGACAGACATCAATCAGCCCCAGCATTTT. This encodes CASSRTDINQPQHF. The chain has TRBV12-5 and TRBJ1-5, with D maybe TRBD1 (6 bases). CDR1 is LGHNT and CDR2 is FRNRAP in the germline V gene. CDR3 length: 14 amino acids. Trimming stripped 8 bases from V and 3 bases from J, with 14 bases between.

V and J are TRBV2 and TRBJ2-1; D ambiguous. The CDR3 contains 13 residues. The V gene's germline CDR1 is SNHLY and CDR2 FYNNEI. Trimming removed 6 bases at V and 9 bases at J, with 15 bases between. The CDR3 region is CASRGPEAAEQFF. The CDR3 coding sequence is TGTGCCAGCAGGGGCCCCGAAGCCGCTGAGCAGTTCTTC.

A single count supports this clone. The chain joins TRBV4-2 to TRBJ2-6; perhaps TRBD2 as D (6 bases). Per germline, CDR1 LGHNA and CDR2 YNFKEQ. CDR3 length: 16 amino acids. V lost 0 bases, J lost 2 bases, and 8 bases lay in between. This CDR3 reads CASSQEWGAGANVLTF. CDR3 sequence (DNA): TGTGCCAGCAGCCAAGAGTGGGGGGCTGGGGCCAACGTCCTGACTTTC.